This T cell receptor (beta chain) was identified in a study of cytomegalovirus exposure and HLA in healthy donors. Vbeta (60) and Jbeta (13) primers were used in the PCR. This table comes from immunoSEQ multiplex PCR, and its TCRdb copy is limited to in-frame clones, with some not included. The sample lists hundreds of thousands of clones; 70% to 85% were seen once. V shed 5 bases, J shed 7 bases, and the junction held 11 bases outside the gene matches. This CDR3 is 16 amino acids long. Germline CDR1 reads LNHDA; CDR2 reads SQIVND (reference sequence). V usage is TRBV19 and J usage is TRBJ1-4; 9 nucleotides match TRBD1. The TCR sequence derives from a male donor in good health and CMV-seronegative. Specimen: PBMCs. CDR3 nucleotides: TGTGCCAGTAGTGTACGAACAGGGGGCTTAAGTGAAAAACTGTTTTTT. Translating gives CASSVRTGGLSEKLFF.